Sequencing of this TCR beta chain was carried out in a study of T cell clonality in common variable immunodeficiency (dated by TCRdb to 2013 to 2016). Overall results and qualifications from the work: Patient heterogeneity within the CVID cohort put limits on correlating repertoire features with clinical complications. Even though DNA input was the same, control samples had an average of about 80,000 unique sequences each, compared with 30,000 to 40,000 in CVID samples. According to the authors, figuring out what caused the increased clonality in CVID would require sequencing the repertoires of T cell subpopulations. Healthy controls shared more TCRbeta clones with each other than CVID subjects shared among themselves (p < 0.0001). CVID TCRbeta sequences reportedly showed fewer deletions and N-nucleotide insertions and lacked highly modified clones with 13 or more V deletions. Compared with healthy controls, CVID subjects showed increased TCRbeta clonality (t-test p = 0.018), a feature most characteristic of about a third of subjects.

Measured from the cysteine to the phenylalanine, the CDR3 is 16 residues long. The DNA covers only part of the CDR3, 39 bases in frame from base 1. CDR1 and CDR2, looked up from the germline V gene, are SGHRS and YFSETQ. At the junction V is shortened by 0 bases and J by 7 bases; bases outside the gene matches: 7. Diagnosis of CVID followed standard criteria, namely serum IgG, IgA and/or IgM below the normal range together with specific antibody deficiency. There were 44 subjects in the CVID group (approximately 15 female and approximately 30 male), ranging in age from about 8 to 64 years, with a mean age of roughly 40. Most of the CVID patients and most of the healthy controls were of Caucasian heritage. At the time of study participation, every CVID subject had been on replacement immunoglobulin therapy for one year or longer. At blood collection, none of the CVID subjects was ill or on immunomodulatory or immunosuppressive medication. Heparinized peripheral whole blood samples of about 4.5 to 8.5 ml were obtained from each donor. Genomic DNA from adults with common variable immune deficiency (CVID) and from healthy adult controls was the source for sequencing TCRbeta CDR3 repertoires. To isolate peripheral blood mononuclear cells, diluted blood was subjected to density centrifugation over Hypaque 1077 or Ficoll-Paque. Genomic DNA was obtained from unsorted mononuclear cells through either Qiagen column purification or a centrifugation-based method.

This clone showed up many times. The antigen this receptor binds is unknown. The read terminates 3 residues before the CDR3 end, so the remaining end is supplied by the germline J gene. CVID samples and control samples contributed equivalent amounts of genomic DNA as sequencing input. For every sample, a 60 bp segment covering the rearranged TCRbeta CDR3 region was amplified and then sequenced. The immunoSEQ assay, a bias-corrected multiplex PCR with high-throughput sequencing, was employed for TCRbeta amplification. On the authors' methods: Every unique nucleotide sequence counted as a clone and was annotated with V, D and J genes, copy number and frequency. Sequences were labeled productive if in frame, and non-productive if out of frame or containing stop codons. As previously described, clonality was calculated on the basis of Shannon's entropy. The predicted amino acid sequences of productive clones were used to derive mean CDR3 Kyte-Doolittle hydropathy. Using the R hclust function, scaled V gene usage was clustered hierarchically with Manhattan distance and complete linkage. Clone sharing by CDR3 amino acid sequence was assessed by resampling 12 repertoires per group over 100 rounds. The repertoires were searched for 65 to 85 published EBV-specific TCRbeta sequences and 245 published CMV-specific TCRbeta sequences. Two CVID samples that yielded fewer than 10,000 sequences were excluded from the analysis, so fewer than 45 CVID repertoires were retained. What TCRdb holds here is the immuneACCESS table cut down to in-frame rearrangements. Part of the clones is not present; checked against another copy, under half of the missing clones reflect an unresolved V gene, and the others are unexplained. V, J and clone size derive from that table, while D and trimming were established from the DNA sequence. The sample records over 25,000 clones, none occurring a single time. Together, the top ten hold 25% to 30% of the sample.

Recombination connected TRBV5-1 to TRBJ1-4; 9 of the junction bases match TRBD1. The TCR comes from a human donor with common variable immunodeficiency. Sequenced sample: peripheral blood mononuclear cells. Partial CDR3 DNA: TGCGCCAGCAGCTTGGACGTGACAGGGGGGATTGAAAAA. Its protein reads: CASSLDVTGGIEK. The CDR3 reads in full as CASSLDVTGGIEKLFF.